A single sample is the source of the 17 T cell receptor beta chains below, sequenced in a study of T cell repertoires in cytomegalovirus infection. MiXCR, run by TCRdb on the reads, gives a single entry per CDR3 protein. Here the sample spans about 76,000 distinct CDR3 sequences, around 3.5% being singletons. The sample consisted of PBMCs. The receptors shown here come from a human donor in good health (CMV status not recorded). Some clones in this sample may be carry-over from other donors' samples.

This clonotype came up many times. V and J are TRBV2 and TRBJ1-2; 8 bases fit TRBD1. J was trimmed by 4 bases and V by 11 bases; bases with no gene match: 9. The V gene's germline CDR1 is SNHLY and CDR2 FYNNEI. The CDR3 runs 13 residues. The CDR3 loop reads CAQTTGQVYGYTF. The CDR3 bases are TGTGCCCAGACGACGGGACAGGTCTATGGCTACACCTTC.

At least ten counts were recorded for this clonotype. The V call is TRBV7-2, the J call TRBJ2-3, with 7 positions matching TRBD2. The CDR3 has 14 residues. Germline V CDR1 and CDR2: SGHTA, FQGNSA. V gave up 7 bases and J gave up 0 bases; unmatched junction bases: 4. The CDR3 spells CASTPGGSTDTQYF. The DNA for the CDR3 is TGTGCCAGCACCCCCGGGGGGAGCACAGATACGCAGTATTTT. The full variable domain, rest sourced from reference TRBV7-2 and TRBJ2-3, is GAGVSQSPSNKVTEKGKDVELRCDPISGHTALYWYRQSLGQGLEFLIYFQGNSAPDKSGLPSDRFSAERTGGSVSTLTIQRTQQEDSAVYLCASTPGGSTDTQYFGPGTRLTVL.

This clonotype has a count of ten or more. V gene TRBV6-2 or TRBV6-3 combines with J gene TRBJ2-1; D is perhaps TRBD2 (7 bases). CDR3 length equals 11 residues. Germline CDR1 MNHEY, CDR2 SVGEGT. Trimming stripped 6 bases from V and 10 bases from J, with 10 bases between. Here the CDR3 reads CASSAGAEQFF. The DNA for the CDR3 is TGTGCCAGCAGCGCGGGGGCCGAGCAGTTCTTC.

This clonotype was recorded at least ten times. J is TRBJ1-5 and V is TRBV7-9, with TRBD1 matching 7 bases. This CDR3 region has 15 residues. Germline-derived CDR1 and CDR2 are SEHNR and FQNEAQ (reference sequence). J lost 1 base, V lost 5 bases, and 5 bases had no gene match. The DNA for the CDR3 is TGTGCCAGCAGCACCTCAGGGGGAAGCAATCAGCCCCAGCATTTT. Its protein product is CASSTSGGSNQPQHF.

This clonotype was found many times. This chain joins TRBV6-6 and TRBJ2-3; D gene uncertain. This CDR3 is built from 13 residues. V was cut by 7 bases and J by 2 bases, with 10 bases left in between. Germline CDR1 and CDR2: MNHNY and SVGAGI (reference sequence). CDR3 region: CASIRDVTDTQYF. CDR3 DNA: TGTGCCAGCATTCGAGACGTCACAGATACGCAGTATTTT.

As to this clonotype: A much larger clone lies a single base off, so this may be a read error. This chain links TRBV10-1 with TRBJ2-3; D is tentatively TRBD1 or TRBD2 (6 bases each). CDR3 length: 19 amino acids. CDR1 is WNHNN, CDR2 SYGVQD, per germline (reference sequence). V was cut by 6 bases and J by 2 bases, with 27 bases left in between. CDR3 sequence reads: CASSSAGSGASNLTDTQYF. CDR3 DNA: TGCGCCAGCAGCAGTGCAGGCTCGGGGGCCAGCAACCTCACAGATACGCAGTATTTT.

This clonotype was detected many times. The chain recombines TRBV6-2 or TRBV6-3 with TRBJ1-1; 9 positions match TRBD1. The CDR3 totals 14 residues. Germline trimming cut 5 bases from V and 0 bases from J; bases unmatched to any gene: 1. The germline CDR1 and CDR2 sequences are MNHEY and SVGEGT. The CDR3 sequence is CASSGTGMNTEAFF. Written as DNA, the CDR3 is TGTGCCAGCAGTGGGACAGGGATGAACACTGAAGCTTTCTTT.

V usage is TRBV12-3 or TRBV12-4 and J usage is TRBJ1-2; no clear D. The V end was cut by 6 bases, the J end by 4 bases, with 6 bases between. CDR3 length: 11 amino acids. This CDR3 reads CASSHFYGYTF. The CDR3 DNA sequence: TGTGCCAGCAGCCACTTCTATGGCTACACCTTC.

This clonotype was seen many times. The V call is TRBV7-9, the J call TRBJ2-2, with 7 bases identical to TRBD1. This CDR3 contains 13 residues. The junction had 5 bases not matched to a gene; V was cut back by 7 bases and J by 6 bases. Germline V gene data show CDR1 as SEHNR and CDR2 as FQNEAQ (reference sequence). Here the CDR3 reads CASTRGLSGELFF. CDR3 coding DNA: TGTGCCAGCACGAGGGGGCTATCCGGGGAGCTGTTTTTT.

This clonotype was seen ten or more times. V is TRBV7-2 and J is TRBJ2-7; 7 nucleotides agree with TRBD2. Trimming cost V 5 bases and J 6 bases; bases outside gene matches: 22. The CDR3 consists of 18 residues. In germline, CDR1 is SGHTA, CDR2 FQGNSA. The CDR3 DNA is TGTGCCAGCAGCGCTACATTGGGGGGGGGACGGAGGAAATCCGAGCAGTACTTC. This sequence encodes CASSATLGGGRRKSEQYF.

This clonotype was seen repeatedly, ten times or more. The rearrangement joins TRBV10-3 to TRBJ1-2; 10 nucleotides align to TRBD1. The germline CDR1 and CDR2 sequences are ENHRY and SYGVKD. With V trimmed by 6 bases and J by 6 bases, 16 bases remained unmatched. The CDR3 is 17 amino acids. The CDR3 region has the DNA TGTGCCATCAGAACTCCAAAACTGACAGGGGGCAGAGATGGCTACACCTTC. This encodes CAIRTPKLTGGRDGYTF.

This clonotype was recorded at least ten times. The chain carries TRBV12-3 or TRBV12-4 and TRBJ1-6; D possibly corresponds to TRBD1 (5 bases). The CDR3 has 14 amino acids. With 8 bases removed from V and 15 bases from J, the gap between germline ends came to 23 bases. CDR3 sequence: CASGNSGRGQGLHF. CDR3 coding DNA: TGTGCCAGCGGGAACTCTGGCCGTGGCCAGGGCCTCCACTTT.

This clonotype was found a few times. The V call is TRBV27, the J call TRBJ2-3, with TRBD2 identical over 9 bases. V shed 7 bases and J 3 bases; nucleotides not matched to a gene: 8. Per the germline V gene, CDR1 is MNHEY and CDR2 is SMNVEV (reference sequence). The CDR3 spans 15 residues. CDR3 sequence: CASNPRAGGTDTQYF. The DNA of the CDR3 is TGTGCCAGCAACCCGCGGGCGGGGGGGACAGATACGCAGTATTTT.

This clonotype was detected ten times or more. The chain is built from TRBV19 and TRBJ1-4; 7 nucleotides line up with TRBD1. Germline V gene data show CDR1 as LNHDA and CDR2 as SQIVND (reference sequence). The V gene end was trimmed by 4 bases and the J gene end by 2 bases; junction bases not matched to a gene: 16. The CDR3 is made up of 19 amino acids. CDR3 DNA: TGTGCCAGTAGTAGAGGGGGCGGACGAAGATTGACTACTAATGAAAAACTGTTTTTT. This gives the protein CASSRGGGRRLTTNEKLFF.

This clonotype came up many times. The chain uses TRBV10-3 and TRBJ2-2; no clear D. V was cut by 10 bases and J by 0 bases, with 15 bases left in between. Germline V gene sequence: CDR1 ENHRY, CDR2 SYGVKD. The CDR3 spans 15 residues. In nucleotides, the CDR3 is TGTGCCACCTACCATAGTGGGTCGAACACCGGGGAGCTGTTTTTT. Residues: CATYHSGSNTGELFF.

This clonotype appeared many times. The CDR3 DNA reads TGTGCCAGCAGCTCGGTTGGGGCCCAAAACACTGAAGCTTTCTTT. This translates into CASSSVGAQNTEAFF. The chain recombines TRBV7-6 with TRBJ1-1; TRBD1 might be the D (5 bases). The germline CDR1 and CDR2 sequences are SGHVS and FNYEAQ. CDR3 length: 15 residues. Trimming shortened V by 4 bases and J by 2 bases, and 14 bases separated the two germline ends.

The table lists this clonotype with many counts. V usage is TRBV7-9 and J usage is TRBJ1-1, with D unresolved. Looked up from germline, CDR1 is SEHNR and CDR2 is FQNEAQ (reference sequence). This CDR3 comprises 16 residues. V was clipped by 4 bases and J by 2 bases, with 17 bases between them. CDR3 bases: TGTGCCAGCAGCTCCCCCGAGATAAGGTCTAACACTGAAGCTTTCTTT. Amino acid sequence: CASSSPEIRSNTEAFF.